The T cell receptor beta chain described here comes from a study of shared clonotypes between healthy human individuals. Trimming left V 1 base short and J 2 bases short, with 14 bases between. This CDR3 contains 15 residues. The germline CDR1 and CDR2 sequences are SQVTM and ANQGSEA. Genomic DNA (from each subset) was split evenly across several immunoSEQ plates. Method: immunoSEQ multiplex PCR; TCRdb's copy keeps in-frame clones and lacks some. The table lists millions of clones, roughly 93% of them singletons. The count of this clone is one. What it recognizes is unknown. Notes on the study in general: Generally, naive subsets (rather than memory subsets) showed larger estimated richness.

The sequencing input was naive CD4+ T cells from PBMCs. The subset denotes: CD45RA+ positively selected. The TCR originated in a man younger than 35 in good health. Some clones in this sample may be carry-over from other donors' samples. V and J are TRBV29-1 and TRBJ1-2; tentatively, D is TRBD1 (5 bases). CDR3 in DNA: TGCAGCGTTGAAGTGTTGCGACAGCTGAACTATGGCTACACCTTC. It codes for CSVEVLRQLNYGYTF. The whole variable domain, remainder taken from reference TRBV29-1 and TRBJ1-2, is SAVISQKPSRDICQRGTSLTIQCQVDSQVTMMFWYRQQPGQSLTLIATANQGSEATYESGFVIDKFPISRPNLTFSTLTVSNMSPEDSSIYLCSVEVLRQLNYGYTFGSGTRLTVV.